The 32 T cell receptor beta chains in this list originate from one sample, sequenced in a study of human T cells and chemical hapten exposure. One entry per CDR3 protein results from TCRdb running MiXCR on the RACE reads. Found here are about 57,000 distinct CDR3 sequences, about 9% of them singletons; the top ten hold about an eighth. The time point: patch test 1, 2 weeks after DPC sensitization. The treatment is: therapeutic diphenylcyclopropenone sensitization with weekly scalp DPC. This sample comprised whole blood, obtained in connection with sensitization to the hapten diphenylcyclopropenone (DPC). These receptors all stem from a woman between 40 and 50 years old with alopecia areata. Some clones in this sample may be carry-over from other donors' samples.

This clonotype was recorded at least ten times. The chain couples TRBV3-1 to TRBJ1-2; 7 positions agree with TRBD1. The CDR3 is 12 amino acids. V trimming: 2 bases; J trimming: 9 bases; junction bases outside the gene matches: 3. Germline CDR1 LGHDT, CDR2 YNNKEL (reference sequence). The CDR3 loop is CASSQPGGSYTF. CDR3 bases: TGTGCCAGCAGCCAACCAGGGGGGAGCTACACCTTC.

The chain carries TRBV28 and TRBJ1-1; D is perhaps TRBD1 (5 bases). This CDR3 has 15 amino acids. CDR1 and CDR2 from the germline V gene are MDHEN and SYDVKM. V dropped 5 bases and J dropped 1 base, with 14 bases sitting between them. CDR3 bases: TGTGCCAGCAGTCCCCGAATCGGACAGAACACTGAAGCTTTCTTT. This codes for CASSPRIGQNTEAFF. The full variable domain, its missing parts supplied by reference TRBV28 and TRBJ1-1, is DVKVTQSSRYLVKRTGEKVFLECVQDMDHENMFWYRQDPGLGLRLIYFSYDVKMKEKGDIPEGYSVSREKKERFSLILESASTNQTSMYLCASSPRIGQNTEAFFGQGTRLTVV.

This clonotype was seen only a few times. The J gene is TRBJ2-2, the V gene TRBV20-1; D unclear. CDR1 and CDR2 (germline): DFQATT, SNEGSKA (reference sequence). This CDR3 is built from 13 residues. V lost 0 bases and J 10 bases, leaving 12 bases between the germline ends. The chain's CDR3 is CSARDQGLEELFF. In DNA form, the CDR3 reads TGCAGTGCTAGAGATCAAGGGTTAGAGGAGCTGTTTTTT.

This clonotype was detected ten times or more. The J gene is TRBJ2-5, the V gene TRBV19, with 8 bases that match TRBD2. The CDR3 extends over 16 amino acids. Trimming at V came to 3 bases and at J to 5 bases, leaving 11 bases not matched to a gene. Germline V gene lookup returns CDR1 LNHDA and CDR2 SQIVND (reference sequence). CDR3: CASSMGQRGSMETQYF. CDR3 sequence (DNA): TGTGCCAGTAGTATGGGTCAGCGGGGGTCTATGGAGACCCAGTACTTC.

This clonotype has just a few counts. The J gene is TRBJ2-2, the V gene TRBV6-4; possible D gene TRBD2, 5 bases. Germline loops: CDR1 MRHNA, CDR2 SNTAGT. This CDR3 comprises 14 residues. The V gene lost 0 bases and the J gene lost 3 bases, with 5 bases spanning the gap. The chain's CDR3 is CASSDSGDTGELFF. In DNA, the CDR3 is TGTGCCAGCAGTGACTCCGGGGACACCGGGGAGCTGTTTTTT.

This clonotype was seen many times. The chain uses TRBV7-9 and TRBJ2-3; possible D gene TRBD1, 7 bases. Germline V CDR1 and CDR2: SEHNR, FQNEAQ (reference sequence). The CDR3 covers 17 residues. V gave up 4 bases and J gave up 4 bases, with 21 bases separating them. CDR3: CASSSTSWIQGSDTQYF. CDR3 bases: TGTGCCAGCAGCTCTACTAGCTGGATACAGGGGTCAGATACGCAGTATTTT.

CDR3 nucleotides: TGTGCCAGCAGCCGGGGACAGGGAATCTATGGCTACACCTTC. Its translation is CASSRGQGIYGYTF. The chain is built from TRBV14 and TRBJ1-2; 9 positions match TRBD1. The germline CDR1 and CDR2 sequences are SGHDN and FVKESK. Losses at the gene ends were 4 bases for V and 4 bases for J; bases not matched to a gene: 4. CDR3 length: 14 residues.

This clonotype was detected a few times. This chain uses TRBV7-9 with TRBJ1-1; tentative D call: TRBD1 (5 bases). V was trimmed by 4 bases and J by 4 bases, leaving 10 bases between them. Looked up from germline, CDR1 is SEHNR and CDR2 is FQNEAQ (reference sequence). The CDR3 contains 13 residues. CDR3 loop: CASSSGTLTEAFF. In DNA, the CDR3 is TGTGCCAGCAGCTCCGGGACTCTCACTGAAGCTTTCTTT. The full variable domain, rest sourced from reference TRBV7-9 and TRBJ1-1, is DTGVSQNPRHKITKRGQNVTFRCDPISEHNRLYWYRQTLGQGPEFLTYFQNEAQLEKSRLLSDRFSAERPKGSFSTLEIQRTEQGDSAMYLCASSSGTLTEAFFGQGTRLTVV.

The chain is built from TRBV7-9 and TRBJ1-4, with TRBD1 identical over 10 bases. Germline-derived CDR1 and CDR2 are SEHNR and FQNEAQ (reference sequence). The ends lost 1 base at V and 6 bases at J; junction bases unmatched: 2. The CDR3 length is 15 residues. The CDR3 coding sequence is TGTGCCAGCAGCTTAGTTGGGACAGGGGATGAAAAACTGTTTTTT. Translating it yields CASSLVGTGDEKLFF.

This sequence joins TRBV5-1 and TRBJ2-4, with 11 bases fitting TRBD2. V was pared by 4 bases and J by 3 bases, with 9 bases of the junction left unmatched. The CDR3 is made up of 17 amino acids. Germline assignment: CDR1 SGHRS and CDR2 YFSETQ. In DNA, the CDR3 is TGCGCCAGCAGCCCCGATAGCGGGGGGGCGGTCAAAAACATTCAGTACTTC. It yields the protein CASSPDSGGAVKNIQYF.

In this sample, this clonotype turned up many times. The chain carries TRBV30 and TRBJ2-7; TRBD2 aligns across 9 bases. Germline values: CDR1 GTSNPN, CDR2 SVGIG (reference sequence). The CDR3 sequence is 16 residues long. The trim removed 0 bases at V and 0 bases at J, leaving 6 bases unmatched. The chain's CDR3 is CAWSVGLAGTSYEQYF. CDR3 bases: TGTGCCTGGAGTGTAGGCCTAGCGGGGACCTCCTACGAGCAGTACTTC.

This clonotype was observed at least ten times. This rearrangement joins TRBV7-2 to TRBJ2-4; D could derive from TRBD1 or TRBD2 (5 bases each). The CDR3 is 14 amino acids. Germline CDR1 SGHTA, CDR2 FQGNSA. V was clipped by 8 bases and J by 2 bases, with 13 bases between them. The CDR3, as DNA: TGTGCCAGCGCCATGGGACCGTCCAAAAACATTCAGTACTTC. As protein: CASAMGPSKNIQYF. Variable domain in full (rest from reference TRBV7-2 and TRBJ2-4): GAGVSQSPSNKVTEKGKDVELRCDPISGHTALYWYRQSLGQGLEFLIYFQGNSAPDKSGLPSDRFSAERTGGSVSTLTIQRTQQEDSAVYLCASAMGPSKNIQYFGAGTRLSVL.

Many counts were recorded for this clonotype. The chain combines TRBV6-6 with TRBJ2-7; D gene uncertain. Per the germline V gene, CDR1 is MNHNY and CDR2 is SVGAGI (reference sequence). The V and J ends lost 6 bases and 2 bases respectively, with 14 bases between them. This CDR3 is 14 amino acids long. The CDR3 sequence is CASRDAKLTYEQYF. CDR3 in DNA: TGTGCCAGCAGGGACGCGAAATTAACCTACGAGCAGTACTTC.

The chain is built from TRBV3-1 and TRBJ2-3; the D gene could be TRBD1 or TRBD2 (5 bases each). The germline V gene encodes CDR1 LGHDT and CDR2 YNNKEL (reference sequence). Trimming cost V 10 bases and J 4 bases, with 15 bases left between them. The CDR3 totals 13 residues. As DNA, the CDR3 is TGTGCCACCCGAGGGGATTCCCCAGATACGCAGTATTTT. It yields the protein CATRGDSPDTQYF.

The CDR3: CASSFRDSTDTQYF. CDR3 in DNA: TGTGCCAGCAGCTTTCGGGACAGCACAGATACGCAGTATTTT. The gene calls are TRBV7-2 and TRBJ2-3; tentatively, D is TRBD1 or TRBD2 (5 bases each). The CDR3 extends over 14 amino acids. The germline CDR1 and CDR2 sequences are SGHTA and FQGNSA. Trimming took off 3 bases at V and 0 bases at J, with 7 bases between the two ends.

This clonotype was detected a few times. The chain recombines TRBV18 with TRBJ1-2; D remains unclear. V lost 4 bases to trimming and J lost 1 base, with 13 bases between them. The CDR3 spans 15 residues. The V gene's germline CDR1 is KGHSH and CDR2 LQKENI. This chain's CDR3 is CASSRDGGVNYGYTF. The CDR3 bases are TGTGCCAGCTCACGTGACGGCGGGGTTAACTATGGCTACACCTTC. The full variable domain, its missing parts supplied by reference TRBV18 and TRBJ1-2, is NAGVMQNPRHLVRRRGQEARLRCSPMKGHSHVYWYRQLPEEGLKFMVYLQKENIIDESGMPKERFSAEFPKEGPSILRIQQVVRGDSAAYFCASSRDGGVNYGYTFGSGTRLTVV.

This clonotype has only a few counts. J is TRBJ1-1 and V is TRBV7-2; D not resolved. CDR1 is SGHTA, CDR2 FQGNSA, per germline. V was cut by 5 bases and J by 0 bases, with 22 bases left in between. The CDR3 runs to 18 residues. The CDR3 region has the DNA TGTGCCAGCAGCCCGGATTTTCAGGAAGCAATCATGAACACTGAAGCTTTCTTT. It specifies CASSPDFQEAIMNTEAFF. Together with reference TRBV7-2 and TRBJ1-1, the CDR3 gives the full variable domain: GAGVSQSPSNKVTEKGKDVELRCDPISGHTALYWYRQSLGQGLEFLIYFQGNSAPDKSGLPSDRFSAERTGGSVSTLTIQRTQQEDSAVYLCASSPDFQEAIMNTEAFFGQGTRLTVV.

Only a few counts were recorded for this clonotype. The chain employs TRBV28 and TRBJ1-1; 8 bases agree with TRBD1. After removal of 4 bases from V and 3 bases from J, the junction contained 7 bases not matched to a gene. Germline V gene data show CDR1 as MDHEN and CDR2 as SYDVKM. The CDR3 is 15 residues long. CDR3 protein: CASSWTGSSDTEAFF. DNA of the CDR3: TGTGCCAGCAGTTGGACAGGGTCGTCGGACACTGAAGCTTTCTTT.

In this sample, this clonotype turned up many times. The chain carries TRBV6-5 and TRBJ1-3; D unresolved. CDR1 and CDR2 (germline): MNHEY, SVGAGI. V was clipped by 2 bases and J by 0 bases, with 14 bases between them. The CDR3 is 17 amino acids. For the CDR3, the DNA is TGTGCCAGCAGTTACGCTGACGGATTGAGCTCTGGAAACACCATATATTTT. Translation: CASSYADGLSSGNTIYF.

This clonotype was detected many times. V is TRBV29-1 and J is TRBJ1-1, with D unclear. The CDR3 covers 13 residues. Germline CDR1 SQVTM, CDR2 ANQGSEA. V dropped 4 bases and J dropped 5 bases, with 14 bases sitting between them. CDR3 sequence: CSVVLGMGTEAFF. Here the CDR3 DNA reads TGCAGCGTTGTCCTAGGTATGGGTACTGAAGCTTTCTTT.

This clonotype was detected a few times. The rearrangement links TRBV12-3 or TRBV12-4 to TRBJ2-1, with 7 nucleotides matching TRBD1. V lost 6 bases and J lost 8; bases outside the gene matches: 4. This CDR3 region has 12 residues. DNA for the CDR3: TGTGCCAGCAGCTGGGACAGATATGAGCAGTTCTTC. This codes for CASSWDRYEQFF.

This clonotype occurred many times. The chain employs TRBV27 and TRBJ2-3, with 7 bases aligning to TRBD1. J gave up 2 bases and V 4 bases, and 6 bases lay outside the gene matches. CDR1 is MNHEY, CDR2 SMNVEV, per germline (reference sequence). The CDR3 loop spans 15 amino acids. This chain's CDR3 is CASSSGQVHTDTQYF. DNA for the CDR3: TGTGCCAGCAGTTCCGGACAGGTCCACACAGATACGCAGTATTTT.

In this sample, this clonotype turned up a few times. V is TRBV9 and J is TRBJ2-7, with D maybe TRBD2 (6 bases). The germline V and J ends were trimmed by 3 bases and 5 bases, with 15 bases remaining between them. Germline CDR1 SGDLS, CDR2 YYNGEE. The CDR3 consists of 14 residues. In DNA, the CDR3 is TGTGCCAGCAGCGATGGGGCGGGATTCGACGAGCAGTACTTC. Translating it yields CASSDGAGFDEQYF.

There are many counts of this clonotype. The chain employs TRBV6-6 and TRBJ2-7, with D possibly being TRBD2 (6 bases). This CDR3 has 16 residues. The germline CDR1 and CDR2 sequences are MNHNY and SVGAGI (reference sequence). Trimming took 6 bases from V and 3 from J, leaving 21 bases between them. CDR3 loop: CASSRPGRREVYEQYF. For the CDR3, the DNA is TGTGCCAGCAGCCGCCCTGGGCGGCGGGAAGTCTACGAGCAGTACTTC.

This clonotype was observed a handful of times. This chain links TRBV6-5 with TRBJ1-2; no reliable D call. The germline gives CDR1 MNHEY, CDR2 SVGAGI. V lost 7 bases and J 4 bases, leaving 19 bases between the germline ends. The CDR3 is 15 residues long. The CDR3 coding sequence is TGTGCCAGCACCCAAGAGTATAGGACTGCCTATGGCTACACCTTC. Translation gives CASTQEYRTAYGYTF.

The gene calls are TRBV9 and TRBJ2-3; D gene ambiguous. CDR1 SGDLS and CDR2 YYNGEE come from the germline V gene. The CDR3 covers 14 residues. Trimming shortened V by 3 bases and J by 1 base, and 9 bases separated the two germline ends. The CDR3 region is CASSARRGTDTQYF. CDR3 sequence (DNA): TGTGCCAGCAGCGCGCGACGGGGCACAGATACGCAGTATTTT.

This clonotype has at least ten counts. J is TRBJ2-2 and V is TRBV19; 10 positions agree with TRBD2. CDR3 length equals 17 residues. From germline, CDR1 is LNHDA and CDR2 SQIVND (reference sequence). V was pared by 6 bases and J by 3 bases, with 10 bases of the junction left unmatched. The CDR3 sequence is CASRRYSGGADTGELFF. CDR3 nucleotide sequence: TGTGCCAGTAGACGGTACAGCGGGGGGGCCGACACCGGGGAGCTGTTTTTT.

The gene calls are TRBV7-3 and TRBJ2-1; D gene ambiguous. The germline V gene encodes CDR1 SGHTA and CDR2 FQGTGA. Trimming removed 3 bases at V and 6 bases at J, with 9 bases between. The CDR3 totals 13 residues. CDR3 protein: CASSLVVSNEQFF. In nucleotides, the CDR3 is TGTGCCAGCAGCTTGGTGGTCAGCAATGAGCAGTTCTTC.

The rearrangement uses TRBV7-2 and TRBJ2-5; D remains unclear. V dropped 0 bases and J dropped 2 bases, with 7 bases sitting between them. From germline, CDR1 is SGHTA and CDR2 FQGNSA. CDR3 length: 14 amino acids. The CDR3 spells CASSLALRQETQYF. The CDR3 nucleotides are TGTGCCAGCAGCTTAGCGTTGAGACAAGAGACCCAGTACTTC.

This clonotype was seen ten or more times. This chain uses TRBV20-1 with TRBJ2-7; 8 positions agree with TRBD1. This CDR3 spans 13 amino acids. The V gene's germline CDR1 is DFQATT and CDR2 SNEGSKA (reference sequence). Germline trimming cut 2 bases from V and 5 bases from J; bases unmatched to any gene: 5. The CDR3 DNA sequence: TGCAGTGCTAGATCACAGGGGGTCGACGAGCAGTACTTC. Its translation: CSARSQGVDEQYF.

Ten or more counts support this clonotype. This CDR3 reads CASSPDSGNTQYF. CDR3 in DNA: TGTGCCAGCAGCCCTGACAGCGGGAATACGCAGTATTTT. The chain has TRBV7-3 and TRBJ2-3; 7 bases align to TRBD2. The CDR3 runs to 13 residues. CDR1 and CDR2 (germline): SGHTA, FQGTGA. The V and J ends lost 5 bases and 7 bases, in that order; junction bases with no gene match: 6.

The chain joins TRBV20-1 to TRBJ1-3; D is unclear. The germline CDR1 and CDR2 sequences are DFQATT and SNEGSKA (reference sequence). V lost 5 bases and J lost 5, with 13 bases in between. The CDR3 covers 13 residues. DNA for the CDR3: TGCAGTGCTCAGACTATGACCCGAAACACCATATATTTT. Encoded protein: CSAQTMTRNTIYF.